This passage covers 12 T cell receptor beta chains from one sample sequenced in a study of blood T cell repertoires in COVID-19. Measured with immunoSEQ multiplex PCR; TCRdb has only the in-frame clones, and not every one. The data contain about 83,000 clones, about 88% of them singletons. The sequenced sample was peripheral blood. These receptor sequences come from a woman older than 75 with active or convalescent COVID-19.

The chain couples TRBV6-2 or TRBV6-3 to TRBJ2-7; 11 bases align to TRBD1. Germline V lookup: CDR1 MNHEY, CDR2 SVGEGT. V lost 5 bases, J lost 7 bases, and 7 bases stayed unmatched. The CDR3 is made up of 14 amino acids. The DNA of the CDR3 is TGTGCCAGCAGTATCGGACAGGGGGCTGGGGAGCAGTACTTC. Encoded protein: CASSIGQGAGEQYF.

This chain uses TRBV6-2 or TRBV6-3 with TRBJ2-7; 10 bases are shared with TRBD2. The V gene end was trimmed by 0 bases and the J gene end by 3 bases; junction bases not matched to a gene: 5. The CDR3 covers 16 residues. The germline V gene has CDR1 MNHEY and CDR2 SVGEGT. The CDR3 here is CASSYSKLAGNYEQYF. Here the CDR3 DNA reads TGTGCCAGCAGTTACTCGAAACTAGCGGGAAACTACGAGCAGTACTTC.

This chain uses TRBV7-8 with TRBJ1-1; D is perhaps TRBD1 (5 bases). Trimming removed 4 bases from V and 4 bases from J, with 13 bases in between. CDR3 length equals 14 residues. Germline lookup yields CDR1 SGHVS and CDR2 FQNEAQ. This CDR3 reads CASSSLSGPTEAFF. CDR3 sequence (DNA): TGTGCCAGCAGCTCTTTATCAGGGCCCACTGAAGCTTTCTTT.

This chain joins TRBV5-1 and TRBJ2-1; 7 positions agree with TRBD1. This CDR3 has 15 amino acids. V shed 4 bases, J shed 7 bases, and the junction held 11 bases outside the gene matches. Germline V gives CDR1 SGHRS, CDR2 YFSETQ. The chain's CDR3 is CASSRQGEVGNEQFF. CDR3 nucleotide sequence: TGCGCCAGCAGCCGGCAGGGGGAAGTGGGGAATGAGCAGTTCTTC.

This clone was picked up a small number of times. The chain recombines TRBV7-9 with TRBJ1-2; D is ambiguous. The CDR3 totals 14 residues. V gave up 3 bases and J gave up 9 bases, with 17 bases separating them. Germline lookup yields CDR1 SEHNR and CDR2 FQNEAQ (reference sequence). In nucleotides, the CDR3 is TGTGCCAGCAGCTTGGGTCCGCTAGGAGAGAGCTACACCTTC. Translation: CASSLGPLGESYTF.

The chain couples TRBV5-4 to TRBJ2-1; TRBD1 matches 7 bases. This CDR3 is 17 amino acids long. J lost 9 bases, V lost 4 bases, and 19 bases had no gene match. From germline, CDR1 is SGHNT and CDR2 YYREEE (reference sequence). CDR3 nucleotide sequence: TGTGCCAGCAGCCGGGGACAGTTCGGTCAGGGTTGGATTGAGCAGTTCTTC. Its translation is CASSRGQFGQGWIEQFF. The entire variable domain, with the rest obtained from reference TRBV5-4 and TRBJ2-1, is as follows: ETGVTQSPTHLIKTRGQQVTLRCSSQSGHNTVSWYQQALGQGPQFIFQYYREEENGRGNFPPRFSGLQFPNYSSELNVNALELDDSALYLCASSRGQFGQGWIEQFFGPGTRLTVL.

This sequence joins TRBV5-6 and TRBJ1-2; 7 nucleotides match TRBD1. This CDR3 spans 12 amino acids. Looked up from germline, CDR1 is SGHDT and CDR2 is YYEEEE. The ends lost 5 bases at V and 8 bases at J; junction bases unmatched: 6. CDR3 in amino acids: CASSLGTVGYTF. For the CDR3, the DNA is TGTGCCAGCAGTCTCGGGACAGTCGGCTACACCTTC.

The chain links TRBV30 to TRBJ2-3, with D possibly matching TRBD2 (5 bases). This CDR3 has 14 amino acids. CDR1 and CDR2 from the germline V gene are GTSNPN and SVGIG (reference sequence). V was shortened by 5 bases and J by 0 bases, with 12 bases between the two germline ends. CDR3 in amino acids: CAWGRGSSTDTQYF. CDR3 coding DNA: TGTGCCTGGGGTCGGGGATCTAGCACAGATACGCAGTATTTT.

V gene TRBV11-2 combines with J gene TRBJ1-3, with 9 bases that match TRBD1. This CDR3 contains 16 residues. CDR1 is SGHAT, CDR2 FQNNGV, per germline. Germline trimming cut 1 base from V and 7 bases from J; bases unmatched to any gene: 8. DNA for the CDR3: TGTGCCAGCAGCTTAGTGGTCGGGACAGGGTCGAACACCATATATTTT. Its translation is CASSLVVGTGSNTIYF.

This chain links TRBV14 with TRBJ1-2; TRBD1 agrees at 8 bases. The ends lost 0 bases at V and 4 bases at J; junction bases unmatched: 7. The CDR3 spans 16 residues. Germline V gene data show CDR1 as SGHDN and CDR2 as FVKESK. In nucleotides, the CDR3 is TGTGCCAGCAGCCAAGATGGGACAGGCCAAGGCTATGGCTACACCTTC. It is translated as CASSQDGTGQGYGYTF.

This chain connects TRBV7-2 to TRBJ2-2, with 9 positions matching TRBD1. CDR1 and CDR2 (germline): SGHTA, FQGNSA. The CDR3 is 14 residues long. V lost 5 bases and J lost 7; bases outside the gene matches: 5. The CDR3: CASSTDRGGGELFF. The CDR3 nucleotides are TGTGCCAGCAGCACCGACAGGGGGGGCGGGGAGCTGTTTTTT.

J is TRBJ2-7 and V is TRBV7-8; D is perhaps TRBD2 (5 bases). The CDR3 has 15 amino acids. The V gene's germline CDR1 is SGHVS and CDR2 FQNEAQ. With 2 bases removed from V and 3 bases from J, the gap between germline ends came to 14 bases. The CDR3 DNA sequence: TGTGCCAGCAGCTTACGGCCCCTTGAGGGCTACGAGCAGTACTTC. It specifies CASSLRPLEGYEQYF.